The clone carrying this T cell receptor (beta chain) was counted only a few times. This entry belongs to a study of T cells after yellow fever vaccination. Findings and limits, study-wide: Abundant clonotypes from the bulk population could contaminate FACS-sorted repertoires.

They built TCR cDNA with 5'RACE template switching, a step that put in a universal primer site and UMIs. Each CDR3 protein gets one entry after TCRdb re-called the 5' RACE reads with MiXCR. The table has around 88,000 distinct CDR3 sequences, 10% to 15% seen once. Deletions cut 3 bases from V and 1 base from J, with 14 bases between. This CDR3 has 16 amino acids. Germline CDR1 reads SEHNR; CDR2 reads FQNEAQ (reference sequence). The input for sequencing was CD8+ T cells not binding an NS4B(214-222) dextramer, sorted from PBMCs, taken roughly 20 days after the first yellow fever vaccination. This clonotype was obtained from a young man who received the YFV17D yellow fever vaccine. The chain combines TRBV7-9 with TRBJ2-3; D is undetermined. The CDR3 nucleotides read TGTGCCAGCAGCTTCAAGGTCAGCCAAGGCACAGATACGCAGTATTTT. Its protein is CASSFKVSQGTDTQYF.